A selection of T cell receptor beta chains follows, all from one sample in a study of patients and donors after allogeneic stem cell transplantation. Each CDR3 protein gets one entry after TCRdb re-called the RT-PCR reads with MiXCR. The repertoire holds 70,000 or so distinct CDR3 sequences, with approximately 25% as singletons. Material for sequencing was blood, either unsorted or a sorted T cell fraction (not recorded which). All receptors come from a human donor who was either an allogeneic HSCT recipient or a stem cell or donor lymphocyte infusion donor (not recorded which). It is not recorded whose cells these are; they may come from a transplant donor. Each CDR3 is given with its conserved first and last residue. Each record gives: J gene, D gene, clone size, V gene, CDR3 DNA, CDR3 protein. D genes are given only for firm matches. Rows give clone size only sometimes, using once, few, many, or a class for an expanded clone.

j_gene: TRBJ1-2
d_gene: .
abundance: .
v_gene: TRBV11-2
CDR3nt: TGTGCCAGCAGCTTAGTACCCCAATCCATAGTTCCCCTATCATATGGCTACACCTTC
CDR3aa: CASSLVPQSIVPLSYGYTF

j_gene: TRBJ1-1
d_gene: .
abundance: few
v_gene: TRBV5-8
CDR3nt: TGTGCCAGCAGCTTGGAAACAGCCATGAACACTGAAGCTTTCTTT
CDR3aa: CASSLETAMNTEAFF

j_gene: TRBJ2-5
d_gene: .
abundance: few
v_gene: TRBV5-1
CDR3nt: TGCGCCAGCAGCTTCAGGGGACCGGTCCAAGAGACCCAGTACTTC
CDR3aa: CASSFRGPVQETQYF

j_gene: TRBJ1-2
d_gene: .
abundance: many
v_gene: TRBV6-2/TRBV6-3
CDR3nt: TGTGCCAGCAGTTATGGAGCTAACTATGGCTACACCTTC
CDR3aa: CASSYGANYGYTF

j_gene: TRBJ2-7
d_gene: .
abundance: .
v_gene: TRBV9
CDR3nt: TGTGCCAGCAGCGTAGCCCCCTCCCCTTCAGGAAGCTACGAGCAGTACTTC
CDR3aa: CASSVAPSPSGSYEQYF

j_gene: TRBJ2-1
d_gene: .
abundance: few
v_gene: TRBV18
CDR3nt: TGTGCCAGCTCACCCGGACTCTCGAGCTCCTACAATGAGCAGTTCTTC
CDR3aa: CASSPGLSSSYNEQFF

j_gene: TRBJ2-7
d_gene: .
abundance: .
v_gene: TRBV25-1
CDR3nt: TGTGCCACCCCAGGTGATGCCCTTGTTAGAGACGAGCAGTACTTC
CDR3aa: CATPGDALVRDEQYF

j_gene: TRBJ2-3
d_gene: .
abundance: few
v_gene: TRBV5-1
CDR3nt: TGCGCCAGCAGCGTTCTAGCAGCAGATACGCAGTATTTT
CDR3aa: CASSVLAADTQYF

j_gene: TRBJ2-3
d_gene: .
abundance: .
v_gene: TRBV5-1
CDR3nt: TGCGCCAGCAAAGGTGGGGGCGTAGGGACAGATACGCAGTATTTT
CDR3aa: CASKGGGVGTDTQYF

j_gene: TRBJ2-3
d_gene: .
abundance: few
v_gene: TRBV7-8
CDR3nt: TGTGCCAGCAGCTCCGGTTGGGATACGCAGTATTTT
CDR3aa: CASSSGWDTQYF

j_gene: TRBJ2-2
d_gene: .
abundance: few
v_gene: TRBV7-9
CDR3nt: TGTGCCAGCAGCTTAGTCTCCATAACCGGGGAGCTGTTTTTT
CDR3aa: CASSLVSITGELFF

j_gene: TRBJ1-1
d_gene: .
abundance: many
v_gene: TRBV6-6
CDR3nt: TGTGCCAGCAGTTACGGTAGCAACACTGAAGCTTTCTTT
CDR3aa: CASSYGSNTEAFF

j_gene: TRBJ2-7
d_gene: .
abundance: .
v_gene: TRBV7-9
CDR3nt: TGTGCCAGCAGCTTAGACTGGCAGGCACTAGCGTACTTC
CDR3aa: CASSLDWQALAYF